The 21 T cell receptor beta chains listed next were all sequenced from one sample in a study of shared clonotypes between healthy human individuals (TCRdb year 2020). CD8 naive samples were obtained by positive selection for CCR7 among CD45RO-negative cells, yielding a CD45RA+CCR7+ population from which TemRA cells were excluded. Library preparation employed the immunoSEQ multiplex PCR assay. The table comes from immuneACCESS by way of TCRdb, which keeps in-frame sequences with V and J called. Part of the clones is missing from these tables; in studies checked, under half for an unresolved V gene and the rest for unknown reasons. The sample table shows about 590,000 clones, and about 95% are seen once. The ten largest account for around 0.097% of the sample. Source material: naive CD8+ T cells sorted from blood. The cell subset or site label corresponds to: CD45RA+CCR7+. These receptors were taken from a woman aged 25 to 39 in good health.

V gene TRBV4-1 combines with J gene TRBJ1-1, with D hard to call. CDR3 length equals 14 residues. Germline V lookup: CDR1 MGHRA, CDR2 YSYEKL. Trimming cost V 4 bases and J 1 base, with 10 bases left between them. CDR3 protein: CASSPLEGNTEAFF. CDR3 coding DNA: TGCGCCAGCAGCCCCCTTGAGGGGAACACTGAAGCTTTCTTT.

The rearrangement uses TRBV9 and TRBJ1-1; D not resolved. Germline CDR1 and CDR2: SGDLS and YYNGEE. CDR3 size: 15 residues. The germline V and J ends were trimmed by 1 base and 1 base, with 11 bases remaining between them. Here the CDR3 DNA reads TGTGCCAGCAGCGTAATACGGGGATGGAACACTGAAGCTTTCTTT. It is translated as CASSVIRGWNTEAFF.

The chain is built from TRBV9 and TRBJ2-7; D call uncertain. There are 14 residues in the CDR3. V lost 0 bases and J 7 bases, leaving 14 bases between the germline ends. CDR1 is SGDLS, CDR2 YYNGEE, per germline. CDR3 DNA sequence: TGTGCCAGCAGCGTAGGCAGCCATCCTCGAGAGCAGTACTTC. This sequence encodes CASSVGSHPREQYF.

The rearrangement links TRBV27 to TRBJ2-5; 12 nucleotides agree with TRBD2. This CDR3 is built from 16 residues. V gave up 5 bases and J gave up 1 base; unmatched junction bases: 5. Germline CDR1 and CDR2: MNHEY and SMNVEV (reference sequence). The DNA for the CDR3 is TGTGCCAGCAGTCTTCTAGCGGGAGGGCCCCAAGAGACCCAGTACTTC. This sequence encodes CASSLLAGGPQETQYF.

This clone appeared once. The rearrangement links TRBV27 to TRBJ2-7; 16 bases align to TRBD2. The CDR3 is 15 amino acids. Germline CDR1 is MNHEY and CDR2 is SMNVEV (reference sequence). V lost 5 bases, J lost 9 bases, and 7 bases stayed unmatched. CDR3 residues: CASSSGTSGRAWQYF. CDR3 DNA: TGTGCCAGCAGTAGCGGGACTAGCGGGAGGGCCTGGCAGTACTTC.

The chain combines TRBV5-6 with TRBJ2-4; 8 nucleotides line up with TRBD2. CDR1 is SGHDT and CDR2 is YYEEEE in the germline V gene. This CDR3 spans 13 amino acids. With V trimmed by 4 bases and J by 5 bases, 2 bases remained unmatched. CDR3 in amino acids: CASSLTSENIQYF. In DNA form, the CDR3 reads TGTGCCAGCAGCCTGACTAGCGAAAACATTCAGTACTTC.

Of note for this clone: Other DNA sequences in the same sample also yield this CDR3. The gene calls are TRBV5-4 and TRBJ2-2; D is uncertain. The V gene's germline CDR1 is SGHNT and CDR2 YYREEE (reference sequence). V shed 3 bases and J shed 4 bases, with 1 base lying between them. The CDR3 is 11 residues long. CDR3 residues: CASSSTGELFF. The CDR3 region has the DNA TGTGCCAGCAGCTCCACCGGGGAGCTGTTTTTT.

V is TRBV29-1 and J is TRBJ2-2, with D possibly being TRBD1 (5 bases). Germline CDR1 reads SQVTM; CDR2 reads ANQGSEA. The CDR3 has 15 amino acids. V shed 1 base and J shed 4 bases, with 13 bases lying between them. CDR3 DNA: TGCAGCGTTGAAGTAGGTGCAGGGATCACCGGGGAGCTGTTTTTT. Encoded protein: CSVEVGAGITGELFF.

The chain is built from TRBV27 and TRBJ2-2; D perhaps matches TRBD1 (6 bases). V lost 5 bases and J lost 6, with 13 bases in between. The V gene's germline CDR1 is MNHEY and CDR2 SMNVEV (reference sequence). This CDR3 is built from 14 residues. This CDR3 reads CASSPGTHAGELFF. The CDR3 nucleotides read TGTGCCAGCAGTCCCGGGACACACGCCGGGGAGCTGTTTTTT.

Regarding this clone: At the DNA level, this CDR3 is encoded by other sequences in the same sample as well. The genes are TRBV5-6 and TRBJ2-1; possible D gene TRBD2, 5 bases. V was trimmed by 3 bases and J by 5 bases, leaving 6 bases between them. The CDR3 has 12 amino acids. Looked up from germline, CDR1 is SGHDT and CDR2 is YYEEEE. The CDR3 nucleotides read TGTGCCAGCAGCTGGGGAGACAATGAGCAGTTCTTC. Amino acids: CASSWGDNEQFF.

The chain's CDR3 is CASSQLAGVSGELFF. The CDR3 DNA reads TGTGCCAGCAGCCAACTGGCGGGAGTTTCAGGGGAGCTGTTTTTT. This chain uses TRBV14 with TRBJ2-2; 7 nucleotides agree with TRBD2. This CDR3 contains 15 residues. V lost 2 bases and J lost 8; bases outside the gene matches: 8. Germline V gene data show CDR1 as SGHDN and CDR2 as FVKESK.

The chain recombines TRBV5-4 with TRBJ2-6; the D is unclear. The CDR3 totals 16 residues. The V gene's germline CDR1 is SGHNT and CDR2 YYREEE (reference sequence). The germline V and J ends were trimmed by 4 bases and 0 bases, with 11 bases remaining between them. CDR3 nucleotides: TGTGCCAGCAGCCCAGACATCTACTCTGGGGCCAACGTCCTGACTTTC. It is translated as CASSPDIYSGANVLTF.

J is TRBJ2-4 and V is TRBV28, with unresolved D. V shed 1 base and J shed 1 base, with 11 bases lying between them. The CDR3 totals 16 residues. Per germline, CDR1 MDHEN and CDR2 SYDVKM. Here the CDR3 DNA reads TGTGCCAGCAGTTTATCCCCGTTTGTGGCCAAAAACATTCAGTACTTC. Translating it yields CASSLSPFVAKNIQYF.

The chain joins TRBV5-1 to TRBJ1-2; 7 positions agree with TRBD1. From germline, CDR1 is SGHRS and CDR2 YFSETQ. The CDR3 is 14 residues long. V shed 7 bases and J 13 bases; nucleotides not matched to a gene: 19. The CDR3 spells CASGGTDSMVSRTF. CDR3 sequence (DNA): TGCGCCAGCGGCGGGACAGATAGTATGGTGTCGCGCACCTTC.

The J gene is TRBJ1-5, the V gene TRBV7-9; no reliable D call. The CDR3 contains 11 residues. Looked up from germline, CDR1 is SEHNR and CDR2 is FQNEAQ (reference sequence). The V gene lost 4 bases and the J gene lost 9 bases, with 7 bases spanning the gap. CDR3: CASSWGGPQHF. Here the CDR3 DNA reads TGTGCCAGCAGCTGGGGAGGGCCCCAGCATTTT.

The CDR3 sequence is CASSVGKPSYEQYF. CDR3 coding DNA: TGCGCCAGCAGTGTTGGGAAACCGTCCTACGAGCAGTACTTC. This chain joins TRBV10-1 and TRBJ2-7; no clear D. Per the germline V gene, CDR1 is WNHNN and CDR2 is SYGVQD (reference sequence). The CDR3 totals 14 residues. V was shortened by 4 bases and J by 1 base, with 11 bases between the two germline ends.

V is TRBV5-6 and J is TRBJ1-5; a weak D match, TRBD1 (6 bases). CDR3 length: 14 residues. Germline-derived CDR1 and CDR2 are SGHDT and YYEEEE. Trimming took off 1 base at V and 5 bases at J, with 10 bases between the two ends. Here the CDR3 DNA reads TGTGCCAGCAGCTTGCGGACAGAGTATCAGCCCCAGCATTTT. Translated: CASSLRTEYQPQHF.

The chain joins TRBV6-1 to TRBJ1-3; D possibly corresponds to TRBD1 (5 bases). Germline CDR1 and CDR2: MNHNS and SASEGT. V gave up 2 bases and J gave up 9 bases, with 17 bases separating them. The CDR3 covers 15 residues. This CDR3 reads CASSEQGFSIGTIYF. The CDR3 DNA is TGTGCCAGCAGTGAACAGGGTTTCTCTATTGGCACCATATATTTT.

The J gene is TRBJ2-3, the V gene TRBV28; 9 positions agree with TRBD2. The CDR3 has 15 residues. Germline V lookup: CDR1 MDHEN, CDR2 SYDVKM. V trimming: 0 bases; J trimming: 3 bases; junction bases outside the gene matches: 1. CDR3 in DNA: TGTGCCAGCAGTTTATGGCGGGAGGGGACAGATACGCAGTATTTT. This encodes CASSLWREGTDTQYF.

The chain carries TRBV15 and TRBJ2-1, with 11 bases aligning to TRBD2. The CDR3 runs to 15 residues. J was trimmed by 4 bases and V by 5 bases; bases with no gene match: 4. Germline V gives CDR1 LNHNV, CDR2 YYDKDF (reference sequence). This CDR3 reads CATSAGLAEYNEQFF. CDR3 DNA: TGTGCCACCAGCGCGGGACTAGCGGAATACAATGAGCAGTTCTTC.

This clone appeared once. The rearrangement joins TRBV28 to TRBJ1-1; no clear D. The CDR3 runs 18 residues. The V and J ends lost 6 bases and 4 bases respectively, with 27 bases between them. The germline CDR1 and CDR2 sequences are MDHEN and SYDVKM. CDR3 in DNA: TGTGCCAGCAGCCGTAACTTCCAGGAGGGCCTTGCGGGCACTGAAGCTTTCTTT. This sequence encodes CASSRNFQEGLAGTEAFF. Filled out from reference TRBV28 and TRBJ1-1, the complete variable domain reads DVKVTQSSRYLVKRTGEKVFLECVQDMDHENMFWYRQDPGLGLRLIYFSYDVKMKEKGDIPEGYSVSREKKERFSLILESASTNQTSMYLCASSRNFQEGLAGTEAFFGQGTRLTVV.